This T cell receptor (beta chain) was found in a study of T-cell memory formation after mild COVID-19. TCRdb reprocessed the 5' RACE reads via MiXCR and lists one record per CDR3 protein. The repertoire holds 350,000 to 500,000 distinct CDR3 sequences, with roughly 18% as singletons. The CDR3 is made up of 14 amino acids. Trimming took 5 bases from V and 4 from J; bases not matched to a gene: 4. The germline V gene encodes CDR1 SGHVS and CDR2 FQNEAQ. The sequenced sample consisted of PBMCs or a T cell subset sorted from them (not recorded which). This sequence joins TRBV7-8 and TRBJ2-5; TRBD2 aligns across 10 bases. This TCR was sampled from a young man who had mild COVID-19 (a few samples of this study predate the infection). Cell type and time point are not known. The CDR3 spells CASSTSGAGETQYF. The CDR3 nucleotides are TGTGCCAGCAGCACTAGCGGGGCGGGAGAGACCCAGTACTTC.